The subject of this entry is one T cell receptor beta chain. The data were produced by immunoSEQ multiplex PCR, yet TCRdb's version contains in-frame clones alone and is incomplete. The table records about 36,000 clones, 88% of them present only once. The entry originates in a study of T cell changes during pregnancy in multiple sclerosis. The CDR3 has 16 residues. V lost 5 bases, J lost 4 bases, and 4 bases stayed unmatched. In germline, CDR1 is SGHTA, CDR2 FQGNSA. The chain uses TRBV7-2 and TRBJ2-6; 11 bases fit TRBD1. The receptor was isolated from a female donor with multiple sclerosis, enrolled in a pregnancy study. Sequenced material: CD4+ T cells from peripheral blood mononuclear cells, taken in the first trimester of pregnancy. The CDR3 DNA is TGTGCCAGCAGCCGGACAGGGGGCACCGGGGCCAACGTCCTGACTTTC. This translates into CASSRTGGTGANVLTF.